These 29 T cell receptor beta chains were sequenced from one sample in a study of blood T cell repertoires in COVID-19. Clones were read by immunoSEQ multiplex PCR, and TCRdb kept only the in-frame ones, dropping some. This table has some 190,000 clones, over 75% appearing once. Sequenced input: peripheral blood. The receptor source for this set is a human donor with active or convalescent COVID-19. The donor label of this sample is uncertain.

The rearrangement joins TRBV7-8 to TRBJ2-2; 12 bases agree with TRBD2. CDR1 and CDR2 (germline): SGHVS, FQNEAQ. The CDR3 loop spans 15 amino acids. Trimming took 5 bases from V and 7 from J; bases not matched to a gene: 5. The CDR3 coding sequence is TGTGCCAGCAGCCCTAGCGGGAGGGCTATCGGGGAGCTGTTTTTT. It yields the protein CASSPSGRAIGELFF.

V and J are TRBV6-6 and TRBJ2-3; D remains ambiguous. V lost 5 bases and J 4 bases, leaving 7 bases between the germline ends. Germline CDR1 and CDR2: MNHNY and SVGAGI (reference sequence). The length of the CDR3 is 12 residues. CDR3 sequence reads: CASSHPADTQYF. The CDR3 nucleotides read TGTGCCAGCAGTCACCCGGCAGATACGCAGTATTTT.

This clone appeared once. The V gene is TRBV24-1, the J gene TRBJ2-2; TRBD2 might be the D (7 bases). In germline, CDR1 is KGHDR, CDR2 SFDVKD. The ends were cut back, 6 bases at V and 4 bases at J, with 23 bases in the middle. The CDR3 is 18 amino acids. The CDR3 loop reads CATSPKLGGAAGTGELFF. The CDR3 DNA reads as TGTGCCACCAGTCCAAAATTGGGGGGGGCAGCCGGCACCGGGGAGCTGTTTTTT.

The chain has TRBV9 and TRBJ2-7; 12 bases are shared with TRBD2. Germline V CDR1 and CDR2: SGDLS, YYNGEE. V was pared by 1 base and J by 2 bases, with 4 bases of the junction left unmatched. The length of the CDR3 is 16 residues. CDR3 region: CASSVSLAGGTYEQYF. For the CDR3, the DNA is TGTGCCAGCAGCGTAAGTCTAGCGGGGGGGACCTACGAGCAGTACTTC.

The rearrangement links TRBV12-3 or TRBV12-4 to TRBJ1-1; D may be TRBD1 (5 bases). Trimming pared 5 bases from V and 11 bases from J, leaving 12 bases between. This CDR3 is 11 amino acids long. CDR3 sequence: CASSPGAGAFF. The CDR3 DNA reads TGTGCCAGCAGTCCCGGGGCGGGGGCTTTCTTT.

The rearrangement joins TRBV6-6 to TRBJ2-5, with D perhaps matching TRBD2 (6 bases). Trimming left V 0 bases short and J 9 bases short, with 8 bases between. The CDR3 spans 12 residues. The germline V gene encodes CDR1 MNHNY and CDR2 SVGAGI (reference sequence). CDR3 sequence (DNA): TGTGCCAGCAGTTACTCGGGGGGAGCCCAGTACTTC. Encoded protein: CASSYSGGAQYF.

This clone has a handful of counts. The chain uses TRBV7-3 and TRBJ2-2, with 7 nucleotides matching TRBD2. Per germline, CDR1 SGHTA and CDR2 FQGTGA. The V gene end was trimmed by 5 bases and the J gene end by 4 bases; junction bases not matched to a gene: 4. This CDR3 region has 14 residues. The CDR3 protein is CASSTTSATGELFF. The DNA for the CDR3 is TGTGCCAGCAGCACTACTAGCGCCACCGGGGAGCTGTTTTTT.

The chain joins TRBV2 to TRBJ2-6, with TRBD1 matching 8 bases. The CDR3 has 17 residues. The junction had 8 bases not matched to a gene; V was cut back by 7 bases and J by 0 bases. From germline, CDR1 is SNHLY and CDR2 FYNNEI. In DNA form, the CDR3 reads TGTGCCAGCAATGATCGGACAGGGAGCTCTGGGGCCAACGTCCTGACTTTC. This encodes CASNDRTGSSGANVLTF.

The genes are TRBV30 and TRBJ2-5, with a tentative D call TRBD1 (7 bases). Trimming took 2 bases from V and 4 from J, leaving 11 bases between them. Germline V gene data show CDR1 as GTSNPN and CDR2 as SVGIG (reference sequence). There are 13 residues in the CDR3. The CDR3 sequence: CAWSSGGRETQYF. The CDR3 DNA reads TGTGCCTGGAGTTCAGGGGGGCGAGAGACCCAGTACTTC.

This chain links TRBV7-2 with TRBJ1-4, with 8 bases aligning to TRBD1. CDR1 and CDR2 from the germline V gene are SGHTA and FQGNSA. Losses at the gene ends were 6 bases for V and 4 bases for J; bases not matched to a gene: 4. CDR3 length: 14 residues. The CDR3 loop is CASRRTGLNEKLFF. CDR3 DNA sequence: TGTGCCAGCAGACGGACAGGGCTTAATGAAAAACTGTTTTTT.

The V gene is TRBV28, the J gene TRBJ2-2, with TRBD2 matching 7 bases. The CDR3 runs 15 residues. With 3 bases clipped from V and 1 base from J, the junction kept 2 bases outside the gene matches. From germline, CDR1 is MDHEN and CDR2 SYDVKM. CDR3 amino acids: CASSFLAENTGELFF. CDR3 nucleotide sequence: TGTGCCAGCAGTTTCCTAGCGGAGAACACCGGGGAGCTGTTTTTT.

The gene calls are TRBV3-1 (or the pseudogene TRBV3-2) and TRBJ1-2, with D unresolved. This CDR3 spans 14 amino acids. The ends were cut back, 4 bases at V and 8 bases at J, with 17 bases in the middle. Germline V gives CDR1 LGHDT, CDR2 YNNKEL (reference sequence). CDR3 amino acids: CASSPLVGSGGYTF. CDR3 sequence (DNA): TGTGCCAGCAGCCCGTTAGTGGGGAGCGGGGGCTACACCTTC.

This clone was found many times. The rearrangement links TRBV10-3 to TRBJ1-3; no firm D call. V lost 0 bases to trimming and J lost 0 bases, with 9 bases between them. Germline V gene lookup returns CDR1 ENHRY and CDR2 SYGVKD. The CDR3 has 16 residues. In DNA form, the CDR3 reads TGTGCCATCAGTGAGTCGAGCGCAAACTCTGGAAACACCATATATTTT. Translated, it gives CAISESSANSGNTIYF.

V and J are TRBV27 and TRBJ2-7; 9 nucleotides align to TRBD1. Germline CDR1 and CDR2: MNHEY and SMNVEV (reference sequence). The length of the CDR3 is 15 residues. V trimming: 4 bases; J trimming: 1 base; junction bases outside the gene matches: 5. DNA of the CDR3: TGTGCCAGCAGTTCGTCCGGGACAGGGTCCTACGAGCAGTACTTC. Protein: CASSSSGTGSYEQYF.

The chain combines TRBV18 with TRBJ2-5; 10 bases line up with TRBD2. The V segment lost 6 bases and the J segment 4 bases; nucleotides outside the gene matches: 5. Germline V gives CDR1 KGHSH, CDR2 LQKENI. CDR3 length: 14 residues. The CDR3 region is CASSLTSGLETQYF. The CDR3 DNA reads as TGTGCCAGCTCTTTGACTAGCGGGCTAGAGACCCAGTACTTC. Full variable domain (outside the CDR3, taken from reference TRBV18 and TRBJ2-5): NAGVMQNPRHLVRRRGQEARLRCSPMKGHSHVYWYRQLPEEGLKFMVYLQKENIIDESGMPKERFSAEFPKEGPSILRIQQVVRGDSAAYFCASSLTSGLETQYFGPGTRLLVL.

V is TRBV5-4 and J is TRBJ2-6, with D possibly being TRBD2 (7 bases). With 2 bases removed from V and 3 bases from J, the gap between germline ends came to 12 bases. CDR3 size: 16 residues. Germline CDR1 reads SGHNT; CDR2 reads YYREEE (reference sequence). The CDR3: CASSLGGALGANVLTF. CDR3 DNA: TGTGCCAGCAGCTTAGGGGGGGCGCTTGGGGCCAACGTCCTGACTTTC.

This chain links TRBV6-2 or TRBV6-3 with TRBJ2-1, with 10 nucleotides matching TRBD1. This CDR3 spans 15 amino acids. V lost 6 bases and J lost 6; bases outside the gene matches: 8. Per the germline V gene, CDR1 is MNHEY and CDR2 is SVGEGT. CDR3: CASSSDRGPFNEQFF. DNA for the CDR3: TGTGCCAGCAGCTCCGACAGGGGGCCCTTCAATGAGCAGTTCTTC.

This chain uses TRBV7-6 with TRBJ1-3; TRBD1 matches at 7 bases. The CDR3 totals 16 residues. Germline V gene data show CDR1 as SGHVS and CDR2 as FNYEAQ. After removal of 5 bases from V and 6 bases from J, the junction contained 13 bases not matched to a gene. CDR3 protein: CASSPHRDSGANTIYF. CDR3 DNA: TGTGCCAGCAGCCCCCACCGGGACAGTGGAGCAAACACCATATATTTT.

The genes are TRBV7-9 and TRBJ1-2, with TRBD1 matching 9 bases. The J segment lost 7 bases and the V segment lost 5 bases, leaving 5 bases of the junction unmatched. CDR1 is SEHNR, CDR2 FQNEAQ, per germline (reference sequence). The CDR3 is 13 residues long. The CDR3, as DNA: TGTGCCAGCAGCCAACAGGGGGCCTTTGGCTACACCTTC. Residues: CASSQQGAFGYTF.

V is TRBV7-6 and J is TRBJ1-5; D is possibly TRBD1 (6 bases). Per the germline V gene, CDR1 is SGHVS and CDR2 is FNYEAQ. The CDR3 has 16 residues. Trimming left V 8 bases short and J 0 bases short, with 17 bases between. In DNA, the CDR3 is TGTGCCAGCGGCGAACAGGGCTCGAATAGCAATCAGCCCCAGCATTTT. Translated, it gives CASGEQGSNSNQPQHF.

The rearrangement links TRBV28 to TRBJ1-1; 12 nucleotides agree with TRBD1. The CDR3 has 16 residues. Unmatched junction bases numbered 8, after V lost 5 bases and J lost 4 bases. CDR1 is MDHEN and CDR2 is SYDVKM in the germline V gene. The CDR3 DNA follows: TGTGCCAGCAGTGCCGGGACAGGGGGCAGAAGCACTGAAGCTTTCTTT. This sequence encodes CASSAGTGGRSTEAFF.

In regard to this clone: Other nucleotide sequences from this sample produce the same CDR3. The chain links TRBV5-1 to TRBJ1-1; D gene uncertain. From germline, CDR1 is SGHRS and CDR2 YFSETQ. This CDR3 comprises 14 residues. Deletions cut 0 bases from V and 5 bases from J, with 11 bases between. CDR3 amino acids: CASSLEGGGTEAFF. The CDR3 region has the DNA TGCGCCAGCAGCTTGGAGGGTGGAGGGACTGAAGCTTTCTTT.

The genes are TRBV15 and TRBJ1-5; 7 bases align to TRBD1. Trimming removed 5 bases from V and 7 bases from J; junction bases left unmatched: 14. The CDR3 covers 16 residues. CDR1 LNHNV and CDR2 YYDKDF come from the germline V gene (reference sequence). DNA for the CDR3: TGTGCCACCAGCCTAGGTATCCAGGGGGTTAGCCAGCCCCAGCATTTT. This translates into CATSLGIQGVSQPQHF.

The chain links TRBV11-2 to TRBJ1-1; possible D gene TRBD1, 6 bases. Trimming took 5 bases from V and 7 from J, leaving 11 bases between them. Germline CDR1 and CDR2: SGHAT and FQNNGV. The CDR3 covers 12 residues. CDR3 sequence: CASSDRQVEAFF. CDR3 nucleotide sequence: TGTGCCAGCAGCGATAGACAGGTTGAAGCTTTCTTT.

This clone was detected only a few times. The chain is built from TRBV1 and TRBJ1-1. TRBV1 corresponds to a pseudogene. CDR3 size: 16 residues. The CDR3 DNA is TGCACCAGCAGCCAAGGGTCGGGGGAGATGAACACTGAAGCTTTCTTT. It codes for CTSSQGSGEMNTEAFF.

The V and J genes are TRBV4-3 and TRBJ1-5; TRBD1 is a possible D gene (6 bases). V was trimmed by 3 bases and J by 7 bases, leaving 16 bases between them. CDR3 length: 15 residues. Germline CDR1 and CDR2: LGHNA and YSLEER. The CDR3 DNA is TGCGCCAGCAGCCAGGAACAGGGTCTCGGGCAGCCCCAGCATTTT. Translation gives CASSQEQGLGQPQHF.

The V gene is TRBV18, the J gene TRBJ2-6, with D unclear. Germline V gene data show CDR1 as KGHSH and CDR2 as LQKENI. Trimming removed 1 base from V and 2 bases from J, with 12 bases in between. The CDR3 totals 17 residues. CDR3 coding DNA: TGTGCCAGCTCACCACAATACAGTTCTCCTGGGGCCAACGTCCTGACTTTC. It encodes CASSPQYSSPGANVLTF.

The V and J genes are TRBV27 and TRBJ2-1; 7 bases are shared with TRBD2. Germline values: CDR1 MNHEY, CDR2 SMNVEV (reference sequence). CDR3 length: 16 residues. V trimming: 8 bases; J trimming: 4 bases; junction bases outside the gene matches: 14. The CDR3 spells CASCHRGWGGYNEQFF. The CDR3, as DNA: TGTGCCAGCTGTCACCGGGGTTGGGGGGGGTACAATGAGCAGTTCTTC.

This clone was found once. This chain joins TRBV5-1 and TRBJ1-6, with no clear D. The CDR3 runs to 13 residues. Germline lookup yields CDR1 SGHRS and CDR2 YFSETQ. Trimming removed 4 bases at V and 7 bases at J, with 9 bases between. The CDR3 region is CASSLDENSPLHF. CDR3 coding DNA: TGCGCCAGCAGCCTGGACGAGAATTCACCCCTCCACTTT. Drawing the rest from reference TRBV5-1 and TRBJ1-6, the complete variable domain is KAGVTQTPRYLIKTRGQQVTLSCSPISGHRSVSWYQQTPGQGLQFLFEYFSETQRNKGNFPGRFSGRQFSNSRSEMNVSTLELGDSALYLCASSLDENSPLHFGNGTRLTVT.